The 16 T cell receptor beta chains below come from one sample, sequenced in a study of blood T cell repertoires in COVID-19. This table comes from immunoSEQ multiplex PCR, and its TCRdb copy is limited to in-frame clones, with some not included. The sample records hundreds of thousands of clones, roughly 83% being singletons. Sequencing was performed on peripheral blood. The source of these receptors is a man aged 40-49 years with acute or convalescent COVID-19.

In this sample, this clone turned up once. This is likely a read error, given that the CDR3 carries no conserved phenylalanine or tryptophan at its end. This rearrangement joins TRBV7-9 to TRBJ1-2; the D gene is possibly TRBD1 (5 bases). The CDR3 is made up of 13 amino acids. The V and J ends lost 0 bases and 5 bases respectively, with 7 bases between them. CDR1 is SEHNR, CDR2 FQNEAQ, per germline (reference sequence). CDR3 DNA sequence: TGTGCCAGCAGCTTAGCCAAGGGGTATGGCTACACCTCC. Protein: CASSLAKGYGYTS.

This clone was found a few times. The rearrangement uses TRBV6-4 and TRBJ2-1; 12 bases match TRBD2. V was pared by 6 bases and J by 6 bases, with 6 bases of the junction left unmatched. Germline CDR1 and CDR2: MRHNA and SNTAGT. This CDR3 is built from 15 residues. This CDR3 reads CASSGGLAGFNEQFF. In DNA form, the CDR3 reads TGTGCCAGCAGCGGTGGACTAGCGGGGTTCAATGAGCAGTTCTTC.

V and J are TRBV5-1 and TRBJ2-5, with 11 bases fitting TRBD2. The CDR3 runs to 17 residues. The germline V gene has CDR1 SGHRS and CDR2 YFSETQ. The V segment lost 0 bases and the J segment 5 bases; nucleotides outside the gene matches: 9. The CDR3 bases are TGCGCCAGCAGCTTGGGAGGTCTAGCGGGGGGTCAGGAGACCCAGTACTTC. This gives the protein CASSLGGLAGGQETQYF.

The chain links TRBV19 to TRBJ1-4; 9 bases align to TRBD1. Trimming at V came to 3 bases and at J to 11 bases, leaving 1 base not matched to a gene. This CDR3 has 12 residues. The V gene's germline CDR1 is LNHDA and CDR2 SQIVND (reference sequence). Here the CDR3 DNA reads TGTGCCAGTAGTATCGACAGGGGGAAACTGTTTTTT. It codes for CASSIDRGKLFF.

This clone was counted a single time. V usage is TRBV4-2 and J usage is TRBJ2-1; 7 nucleotides line up with TRBD2. The germline V gene encodes CDR1 LGHNA and CDR2 YNFKEQ. This CDR3 spans 16 amino acids. The V and J ends lost 2 bases and 2 bases, in that order; junction bases with no gene match: 6. CDR3: CASSQKRGPAYNEQFF. CDR3 sequence (DNA): TGTGCCAGCAGCCAAAAGCGGGGCCCTGCCTACAATGAGCAGTTCTTC.

V usage is TRBV2 and J usage is TRBJ2-1; TRBD2 aligns across 14 bases. Germline V gene lookup returns CDR1 SNHLY and CDR2 FYNNEI. This CDR3 spans 13 amino acids. V lost 6 bases to trimming and J lost 9 bases; unmatched junction nucleotides: 1. DNA of the CDR3: TGTGCCAGCAGAGGACTAGCGGGAGGTGAGCAGTTCTTC. Its translation: CASRGLAGGEQFF.

V gene TRBV18 combines with J gene TRBJ2-7, with 7 bases identical to TRBD2. Germline lookup yields CDR1 KGHSH and CDR2 LQKENI. The CDR3 consists of 15 residues. V shed 5 bases and J 6 bases; nucleotides not matched to a gene: 13. The CDR3 region has the DNA TGTGCCAGCTCATCCCAAGCGGGAAGGGGTCTCGAGCAGTACTTC. It codes for CASSSQAGRGLEQYF.

This chain links TRBV19 with TRBJ2-3; 8 nucleotides line up with TRBD1. With V trimmed by 5 bases and J by 4 bases, 11 bases remained unmatched. The CDR3 extends over 16 amino acids. Germline CDR1 is LNHDA and CDR2 is SQIVND (reference sequence). The CDR3 loop is CASSPTQGALPDTQYF. The CDR3 nucleotides are TGTGCCAGTAGTCCGACCCAGGGGGCGCTGCCAGATACGCAGTATTTT.

The chain is built from TRBV11-1 and TRBJ2-5; no firm D call. The V gene lost 3 bases and the J gene lost 5 bases, with 4 bases spanning the gap. The germline V gene has CDR1 SGHAT and CDR2 FQDESV (reference sequence). The CDR3 length is 11 residues. For the CDR3, the DNA is TGTGCCAGCAGCTTGTCGGAGACCCAGTACTTC. This codes for CASSLSETQYF. The variable domain in full, with the rest retrieved from reference TRBV11-1 and TRBJ2-5, is EAEVAQSPRYKITEKSQAVAFWCDPISGHATLYWYRQILGQGPELLVQFQDESVVDDSQLPKDRFSAERLKGVDSTLKIQPAELGDSAMYLCASSLSETQYFGPGTRLLVL.

CDR3 bases: TGCGCCAGCAGCTTGACTAGCGGGAACGAGCAGTACTTC. Protein: CASSLTSGNEQYF. The V and J genes are TRBV5-1 and TRBJ2-7; 10 positions match TRBD2. CDR1 is SGHRS and CDR2 is YFSETQ in the germline V gene. This CDR3 spans 13 amino acids. V was clipped by 1 base and J by 5 bases; unmatched bases: 0.

The chain carries TRBV2 and TRBJ1-6; no reliable D call. Trimming stripped 1 base from V and 9 bases from J, with 10 bases between. The germline V gene has CDR1 SNHLY and CDR2 FYNNEI. The CDR3 length is 14 residues. CDR3 coding DNA: TGTGCCAGCAGTGAAGTAAACTTGAGTTCACCCCTCCACTTT. It encodes CASSEVNLSSPLHF.

The V and J genes are TRBV5-1 and TRBJ2-1; TRBD2 agrees at 8 bases. With V trimmed by 0 bases and J by 5 bases, 4 bases remained unmatched. CDR1 is SGHRS, CDR2 YFSETQ, per germline. The CDR3 covers 15 residues. The CDR3: CASSLGLAGNNEQFF. The CDR3 DNA reads as TGCGCCAGCAGCTTGGGCCTAGCGGGCAACAATGAGCAGTTCTTC.

The rearrangement uses TRBV11-2 and TRBJ2-1; 9 bases match TRBD2. Germline CDR1 and CDR2: SGHAT and FQNNGV. V lost 5 bases and J lost 6; bases outside the gene matches: 11. The length of the CDR3 is 16 residues. The CDR3 reads CASSARLAEHLNEQFF. The CDR3 DNA reads TGTGCCAGCAGCGCTCGACTAGCGGAACACCTCAATGAGCAGTTCTTC.

V and J are TRBV10-1 and TRBJ1-2; TRBD1 matches 7 bases. The CDR3 runs 17 residues. With V trimmed by 2 bases and J by 4 bases, 13 bases remained unmatched. CDR1 is WNHNN and CDR2 is SYGVQD in the germline V gene (reference sequence). CDR3 region: CASSEPGQLQFTYGYTF. In DNA form, the CDR3 reads TGCGCCAGCAGTGAGCCGGGACAGCTCCAATTCACCTATGGCTACACCTTC.

This clone was seen a single time. The chain employs TRBV28 and TRBJ1-1; 11 nucleotides line up with TRBD1. The CDR3 length is 17 residues. Germline V gives CDR1 MDHEN, CDR2 SYDVKM. V trimming: 5 bases; J trimming: 0 bases; junction bases outside the gene matches: 8. The CDR3 sequence is CASSSRDRGNMNTEAFF. CDR3 nucleotides: TGTGCCAGCAGTAGCCGGGACAGGGGGAACATGAACACTGAAGCTTTCTTT.

The V call is TRBV2, the J call TRBJ1-4, with 7 bases that match TRBD1. Germline CDR1 is SNHLY and CDR2 is FYNNEI. The CDR3 is made up of 15 amino acids. V was pared by 5 bases and J by 7 bases, with 10 bases of the junction left unmatched. CDR3 sequence reads: CASSPRTGGAEKLFF. The CDR3 DNA sequence: TGTGCCAGCAGTCCTCGGACAGGAGGGGCTGAAAAACTGTTTTTT.